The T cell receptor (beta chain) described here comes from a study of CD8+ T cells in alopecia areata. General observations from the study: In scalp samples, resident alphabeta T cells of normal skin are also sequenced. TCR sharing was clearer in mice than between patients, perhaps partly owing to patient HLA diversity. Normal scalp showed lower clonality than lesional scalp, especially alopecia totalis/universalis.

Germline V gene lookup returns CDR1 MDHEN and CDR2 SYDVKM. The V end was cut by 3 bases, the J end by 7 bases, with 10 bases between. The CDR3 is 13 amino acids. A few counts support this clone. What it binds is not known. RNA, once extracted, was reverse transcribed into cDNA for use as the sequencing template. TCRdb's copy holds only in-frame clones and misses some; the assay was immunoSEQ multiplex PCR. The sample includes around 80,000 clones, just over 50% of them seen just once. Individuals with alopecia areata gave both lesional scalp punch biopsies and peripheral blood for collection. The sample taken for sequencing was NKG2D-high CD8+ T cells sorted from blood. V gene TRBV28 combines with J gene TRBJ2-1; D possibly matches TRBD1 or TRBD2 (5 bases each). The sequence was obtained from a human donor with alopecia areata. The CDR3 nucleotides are TGTGCCAGCAGTTTTACTAGGGGTAATGAGCAGTTCTTC. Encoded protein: CASSFTRGNEQFF.